Below, 27 T cell receptor beta chains from the same sample are listed, as sequenced in a study of Ad26.COV2.S vaccination and SARS-CoV-2 variants (dated by TCRdb to the early 2020s). This specimen's treatment or condition label, interpreted: about 20 received Ad26.COV2.S at low or high dose, single or two shots; 5 received placebo; per-sample allocation not given. For vaccine and placebo recipients, the sequenced repertoires came from samples collected on day 63 after the first injection. The library was generated by the immunoSEQ multiplex PCR assay. TCRdb mirrors the immuneACCESS table, restricted to in-frame sequences. Some clones are absent from its copies; in checked studies, under half trace to an unresolved V gene, and the reason for the others is unknown. Within this sample are 350,000 to 500,000 clones, with around 90% of them counted one time only. Together, the top ten hold roughly an eighth of the sample.

The sequences come from peripheral blood, collected in a trial of Ad26.COV2.S vaccine versus placebo. These receptors were collected from a person aged 18-65 years who received the Ad26.COV2.S COVID-19 vaccine or a placebo.

This chain connects TRBV3-1 (or the pseudogene TRBV3-2) to TRBJ1-2, with no clear D. The germline CDR1 and CDR2 sequences are LGHDT and YNNKEL (reference sequence). The CDR3 has 14 residues. The V and J ends lost 0 bases and 6 bases respectively, with 11 bases between them. CDR3 residues: CASSQDGESNGYTF. Here the CDR3 DNA reads TGTGCCAGCAGCCAAGATGGGGAATCGAATGGCTACACCTTC.

This chain joins TRBV5-6 and TRBJ2-7, with TRBD2 as a possible D gene (5 bases). The V end lost 2 bases, the J end lost 1 base, and 10 bases lay between the germline ends. CDR3 size: 14 residues. The V gene's germline CDR1 is SGHDT and CDR2 YYEEEE. The CDR3 nucleotides are TGTGCCAGCAGCTTCGGGGTAGCGTCCTACGAGCAGTACTTC. Its translation: CASSFGVASYEQYF.

The rearrangement uses TRBV4-1 and TRBJ2-3; 8 positions agree with TRBD2. The CDR3 runs 16 residues. From germline, CDR1 is MGHRA and CDR2 YSYEKL. With V trimmed by 3 bases and J by 1 base, 6 bases remained unmatched. The CDR3 here is CASSHRLATGTDTQYF. CDR3 sequence (DNA): TGCGCCAGCAGCCACCGACTAGCGACTGGCACAGATACGCAGTATTTT.

The chain joins TRBV6-5 to TRBJ2-7; tentatively, D is TRBD2 (6 bases). Germline CDR1 reads MNHEY; CDR2 reads SVGAGI. CDR3 length equals 15 residues. With 2 bases removed from V and 0 bases from J, the gap between germline ends came to 11 bases. CDR3 bases: TGTGCCAGCAGTTACGGCGGGACGGACTCCTACGAGCAGTACTTC. This sequence encodes CASSYGGTDSYEQYF.

About this clone: One end of the junction varies from germline; a read error may be responsible. The V call is TRBV12-3 or TRBV12-4, the J call TRBJ2-1; the D is unclear. The CDR3 runs 13 residues. CDR3 sequence (DNA): TGTGCCAGCAGTATAGCCCAGTACAATGAGCAGTTCTTC. Encoded protein: CASSIAQYNEQFF.

The rearrangement uses TRBV28 and TRBJ1-5; TRBD1 might be the D (5 bases). Trimming took 2 bases from V and 11 from J, leaving 19 bases between them. The germline V gene has CDR1 MDHEN and CDR2 SYDVKM. This CDR3 comprises 15 residues. The CDR3 DNA sequence: TGTGCCAGCAGTTTACTCGGGGGGACTAATCAAGCCCAGCATTTT. Amino acid sequence: CASSLLGGTNQAQHF.

Concerning this clone itself: An end of the junction does not agree with germline; a read error may underlie this. This chain links TRBV19 with TRBJ1-6; 7 bases agree with TRBD1. CDR3 length equals 14 residues. Germline V gene sequence: CDR1 LNHDA, CDR2 SQIVND (reference sequence). DNA of the CDR3: TGTGCCAGTCGTATTGCAGGGGGTTTGTCACCCCTCCACTTT. As protein: CASRIAGGLSPLHF.

This chain connects TRBV6-2 or TRBV6-3 to TRBJ2-1; no reliable D call. V was shortened by 5 bases and J by 5 bases, with 25 bases between the two germline ends. Germline V gene sequence: CDR1 MNHEY, CDR2 SVGEGT. CDR3 length equals 18 residues. The CDR3 DNA reads as TGTGCCAGCAGTATTGGGCCCCGGGCCAGAAAACAAAACAATGAGCAGTTCTTC. This encodes CASSIGPRARKQNNEQFF.

The chain is built from TRBV7-2 and TRBJ1-5; D gene ambiguous. The CDR3 spans 15 residues. Trimming cost V 1 base and J 6 bases, with 13 bases left between them. Per germline, CDR1 SGHTA and CDR2 FQGNSA. CDR3 loop: CASSLDAGHSQPQHF. The CDR3 bases are TGTGCCAGCAGCTTAGACGCTGGGCATAGTCAGCCCCAGCATTTT. The full variable domain, rest sourced from reference TRBV7-2 and TRBJ1-5, is GAGVSQSPSNKVTEKGKDVELRCDPISGHTALYWYRQSLGQGLEFLIYFQGNSAPDKSGLPSDRFSAERTGGSVSTLTIQRTQQEDSAVYLCASSLDAGHSQPQHFGDGTRLSIL.

This clone was recorded only once. The same CDR3 is also encoded by other DNA sequences in this sample. This sequence joins TRBV18 and TRBJ2-7, with no clear D. V was clipped by 3 bases and J by 3 bases, with 6 bases between them. CDR1 is KGHSH and CDR2 is LQKENI in the germline V gene. This CDR3 is 12 amino acids long. CDR3 in amino acids: CASSPGYYEQYF. CDR3 in DNA: TGTGCCAGCTCACCGGGGTACTACGAGCAGTACTTC.

This chain connects TRBV18 to TRBJ2-7; possibly TRBD1 for D (6 bases). Trimming took off 6 bases at V and 7 bases at J, with 16 bases between the two ends. Germline-derived CDR1 and CDR2 are KGHSH and LQKENI. The CDR3 loop spans 13 amino acids. CDR3 in DNA: TGTGCCAGCTCCGCCCGGGACAAGATGGAGCAGTACTTC. It yields the protein CASSARDKMEQYF.

This clone was seen only once. The chain employs TRBV6-1 and TRBJ2-7; D gene unclear. V lost 2 bases and J lost 3, with 11 bases in between. Looked up from germline, CDR1 is MNHNS and CDR2 is SASEGT. CDR3 length: 14 amino acids. The CDR3 nucleotides are TGTGCCAGCAGTGAATGGCAGGAACTCTACGAGCAGTACTTC. This gives the protein CASSEWQELYEQYF.

The rearrangement uses TRBV7-7 and TRBJ2-2; 10 positions match TRBD1. Per germline, CDR1 SSHAT and CDR2 FNYEAQ (reference sequence). V was pared by 5 bases and J by 7 bases, with 10 bases of the junction left unmatched. The CDR3 length is 16 residues. The CDR3 here is CASSPSWDRGIGELFF. The CDR3 nucleotides read TGTGCCAGCAGCCCATCCTGGGACAGGGGTATCGGGGAGCTGTTTTTT.

The chain recombines TRBV18 with TRBJ2-1; 10 bases line up with TRBD2. J gave up 5 bases and V 7 bases, and 14 bases lay outside the gene matches. The CDR3 consists of 17 residues. Germline V lookup: CDR1 KGHSH, CDR2 LQKENI. For the CDR3, the DNA is TGTGCCAGCTTCCCGAGGGCCCGGACTAGCGGAAACAATGAGCAGTTCTTC. This codes for CASFPRARTSGNNEQFF. Looking up the rest from reference TRBV18 and TRBJ2-1 gives the full variable domain: NAGVMQNPRHLVRRRGQEARLRCSPMKGHSHVYWYRQLPEEGLKFMVYLQKENIIDESGMPKERFSAEFPKEGPSILRIQQVVRGDSAAYFCASFPRARTSGNNEQFFGPGTRLTVL.

The V gene is TRBV2, the J gene TRBJ1-2, with D hard to call. CDR1 and CDR2 from the germline V gene are SNHLY and FYNNEI. With 2 bases removed from V and 0 bases from J, the gap between germline ends came to 10 bases. The length of the CDR3 is 15 residues. The CDR3, as DNA: TGTGCCAGCAGTGAATACCCCCCGGCTAACTATGGCTACACCTTC. This codes for CASSEYPPANYGYTF.

About this clone: Compared with germline, one end of the junction differs, possibly owing to a read error. The genes are TRBV7-6 and TRBJ2-1; 7 positions agree with TRBD1. This CDR3 contains 16 residues. Germline-derived CDR1 and CDR2 are SGHVS and FNYEAQ. The CDR3 region is CASRLDAGGTYNEQFF. The DNA for the CDR3 is TGTGCCAGCAGATTAGACGCAGGGGGAACCTACAATGAGCAGTTCTTC.

The genes are TRBV4-1 and TRBJ2-7; D possibly corresponds to TRBD1 (6 bases). This CDR3 spans 15 amino acids. V lost 0 bases and J lost 5, with 14 bases in between. Germline V gives CDR1 MGHRA, CDR2 YSYEKL. The DNA of the CDR3 is TGCGCCAGCAGCCAAGATGGCAACAGGGCTAACGAGCAGTACTTC. Encoded protein: CASSQDGNRANEQYF.

The chain joins TRBV27 to TRBJ2-5; D gene unclear. Germline values: CDR1 MNHEY, CDR2 SMNVEV (reference sequence). This CDR3 is 12 amino acids long. V gave up 3 bases and J gave up 7 bases, with 9 bases separating them. The CDR3 DNA reads as TGTGCCAGCAGTTTGGGGTTCGGGACCCAGTACTTC. Protein: CASSLGFGTQYF.

This chain joins TRBV11-2 and TRBJ2-7; D call uncertain. Trimming cost V 5 bases and J 7 bases, with 15 bases left between them. From germline, CDR1 is SGHAT and CDR2 FQNNGV. This CDR3 has 13 amino acids. DNA of the CDR3: TGTGCCAGCAGCCCCACGATCCCAGGAGAGCAGTACTTC. Amino acid sequence: CASSPTIPGEQYF.

A word on this clone: This sample includes further DNA sequences coding for the same CDR3. For the CDR3, the DNA is TGCGCCAGCAGCTTGGGGGGGTACGAGCAGTACTTC. This sequence encodes CASSLGGYEQYF. This sequence joins TRBV5-1 and TRBJ2-7; D may correspond to TRBD1 or TRBD2 (5 bases each). Trimming cost V 0 bases and J 4 bases, with 5 bases left between them. In germline, CDR1 is SGHRS, CDR2 YFSETQ. This CDR3 has 12 residues.

The chain uses TRBV28 and TRBJ2-5; 10 nucleotides match TRBD1. The V segment lost 4 bases and the J segment 7 bases; nucleotides outside the gene matches: 12. Germline V lookup: CDR1 MDHEN, CDR2 SYDVKM. This CDR3 comprises 16 residues. The CDR3 region has the DNA TGTGCCAGCAGTTCCAGACGGACAGGGGGATATGTGACCCAGTACTTC. Translated, it gives CASSSRRTGGYVTQYF.

The chain joins TRBV6-5 to TRBJ1-5; D call uncertain. V was trimmed by 7 bases and J by 7 bases, leaving 14 bases between them. This CDR3 is built from 13 residues. CDR1 is MNHEY, CDR2 SVGAGI, per germline. The CDR3: CASKRAEQQPQHF. The CDR3 DNA sequence: TGTGCCAGCAAGAGGGCAGAACAACAGCCCCAGCATTTT.

The chain couples TRBV11-3 to TRBJ2-6, with D perhaps matching TRBD1 (6 bases). CDR1 is SGHNT, CDR2 YENEEA, per germline. The CDR3 length is 14 residues. Trimming took off 7 bases at V and 3 bases at J, with 10 bases between the two ends. The CDR3 DNA reads as TGTGCCAGCATCCCGGACAGTGGGGCCAACGTCCTGACTTTC. Translated, it gives CASIPDSGANVLTF. The full variable domain, rest sourced from reference TRBV11-3 and TRBJ2-6, is EAGVVQSPRYKIIEKKQPVAFWCNPISGHNTLYWYLQNLGQGPELLIRYENEEAVDDSQLPKDRFSAERLKGVDSTLKIQPAELGDSAVYLCASIPDSGANVLTFGAGSRLTVL.

The chain has TRBV2 and TRBJ1-5, with D possibly matching TRBD1 (5 bases). The germline V and J ends were trimmed by 7 bases and 5 bases, with 18 bases remaining between them. This CDR3 region has 15 residues. CDR1 is SNHLY, CDR2 FYNNEI, per germline. The CDR3 coding sequence is TGTGCCAGCAAAGGGGCCGGCAGACCCCATCAGCCCCAGCATTTT. As protein: CASKGAGRPHQPQHF.

This clone has only one observation. The genes are TRBV7-8 and TRBJ2-1, with 10 positions matching TRBD2. V shed 5 bases, J shed 1 base, and the junction held 8 bases outside the gene matches. CDR1 is SGHVS, CDR2 FQNEAQ, per germline. The CDR3 length is 17 residues. The CDR3 region has the DNA TGTGCCAGCAGCCAGAGGACTAGCGGAATTTCCTACAATGAGCAGTTCTTC. It is translated as CASSQRTSGISYNEQFF.

The rearrangement joins TRBV28 to TRBJ2-1; 10 nucleotides match TRBD2. CDR3 length: 15 residues. The V segment lost 6 bases and the J segment 2 bases; nucleotides outside the gene matches: 4. Germline V gene data show CDR1 as MDHEN and CDR2 as SYDVKM. CDR3 sequence reads: CASSLTSGTYNEQFF. CDR3 coding DNA: TGTGCCAGCAGCTTAACTAGCGGGACCTACAATGAGCAGTTCTTC.

J is TRBJ1-4 and V is TRBV6-5; 7 positions match TRBD1. The J segment lost 4 bases and the V segment lost 7 bases, leaving 3 bases of the junction unmatched. The CDR3 contains 13 residues. Germline V CDR1 and CDR2: MNHEY, SVGAGI. CDR3 loop: CASTGGNNEKLFF. CDR3 coding DNA: TGTGCCAGCACAGGGGGTAATAATGAAAAACTGTTTTTT.